This T cell receptor beta chain was identified during a study of T cell changes during pregnancy in multiple sclerosis. Germline assignment: CDR1 SGHNT and CDR2 YYREEE (reference sequence). With 0 bases removed from V and 4 bases from J, the gap between germline ends came to 11 bases. The CDR3 runs to 16 residues. Method: immunoSEQ multiplex PCR; TCRdb's copy keeps in-frame clones and lacks some. The table has 50,000 to 60,000 clones, approximately 90% seen once. The material sequenced was CD4+ T cells from peripheral blood mononuclear cells, taken in the first trimester of pregnancy. This receptor was obtained from a female donor with multiple sclerosis, enrolled in a pregnancy study. The chain recombines TRBV5-4 with TRBJ1-6; D unclear. In DNA form, the CDR3 reads TGTGCCAGCAGCTTGGCCGGGTTGCGATATAATTCACCCCTCCACTTT. This translates into CASSLAGLRYNSPLHF.